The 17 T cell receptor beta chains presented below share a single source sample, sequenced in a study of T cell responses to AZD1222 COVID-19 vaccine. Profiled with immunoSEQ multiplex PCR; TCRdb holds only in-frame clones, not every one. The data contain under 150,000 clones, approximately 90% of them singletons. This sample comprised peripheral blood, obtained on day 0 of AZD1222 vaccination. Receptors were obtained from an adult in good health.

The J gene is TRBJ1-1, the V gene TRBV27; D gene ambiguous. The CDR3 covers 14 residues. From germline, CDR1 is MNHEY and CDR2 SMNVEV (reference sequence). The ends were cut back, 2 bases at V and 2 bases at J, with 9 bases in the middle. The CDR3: CASSLAQLNTEAFF. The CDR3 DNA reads TGTGCCAGCAGTTTAGCACAGTTAAACACTGAAGCTTTCTTT.

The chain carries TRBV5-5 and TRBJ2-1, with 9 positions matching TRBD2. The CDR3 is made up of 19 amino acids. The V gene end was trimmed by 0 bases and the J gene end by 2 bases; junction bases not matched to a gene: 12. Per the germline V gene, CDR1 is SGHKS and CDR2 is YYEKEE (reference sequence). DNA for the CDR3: TGTGCCAGCAGCTTGGTAGGGACGAAACTAGCGGGCACCTACAATGAGCAGTTCTTC. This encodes CASSLVGTKLAGTYNEQFF. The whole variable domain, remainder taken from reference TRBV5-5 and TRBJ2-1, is DAGVTQSPTHLIKTRGQQVTLRCSPISGHKSVSWYQQVLGQGPQFIFQYYEKEERGRGNFPDRFSARQFPNYSSELNVNALLLGDSALYLCASSLVGTKLAGTYNEQFFGPGTRLTVL.

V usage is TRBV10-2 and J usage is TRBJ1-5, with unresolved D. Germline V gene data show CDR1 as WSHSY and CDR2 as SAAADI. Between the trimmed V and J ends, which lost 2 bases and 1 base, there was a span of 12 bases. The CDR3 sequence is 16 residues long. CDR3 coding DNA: TGCGCCAGCAGTGAGATGGCGGGAATGAGCAATCAGCCCCAGCATTTT. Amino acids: CASSEMAGMSNQPQHF.

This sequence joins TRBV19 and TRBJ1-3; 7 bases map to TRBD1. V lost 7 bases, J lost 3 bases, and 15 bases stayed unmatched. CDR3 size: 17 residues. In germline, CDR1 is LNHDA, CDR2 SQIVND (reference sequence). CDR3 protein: CASKRQGAASNGNTIYF. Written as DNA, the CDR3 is TGTGCCAGTAAGAGACAGGGAGCCGCTAGCAATGGAAACACCATATATTTT.

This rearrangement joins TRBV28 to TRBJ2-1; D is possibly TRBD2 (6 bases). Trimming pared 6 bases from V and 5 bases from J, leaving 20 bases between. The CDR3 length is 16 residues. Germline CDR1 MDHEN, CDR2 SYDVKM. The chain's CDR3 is CASSPSGGVGDNEQFF. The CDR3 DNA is TGTGCCAGCAGCCCCTCAGGAGGGGTGGGGGACAATGAGCAGTTCTTC.

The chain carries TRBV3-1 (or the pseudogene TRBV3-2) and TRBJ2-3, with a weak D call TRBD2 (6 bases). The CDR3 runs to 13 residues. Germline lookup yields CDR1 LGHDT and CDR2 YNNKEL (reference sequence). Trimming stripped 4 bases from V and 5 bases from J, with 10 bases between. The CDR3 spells CASSLRGKDTQYF. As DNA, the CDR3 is TGTGCCAGCAGCCTCCGCGGGAAAGATACGCAGTATTTT.

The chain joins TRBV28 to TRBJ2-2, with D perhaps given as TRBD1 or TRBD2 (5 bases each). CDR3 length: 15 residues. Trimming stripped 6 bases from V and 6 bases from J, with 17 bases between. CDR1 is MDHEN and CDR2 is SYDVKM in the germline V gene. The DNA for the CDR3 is TGTGCCAGCAGGATGGGAGCGAGGGGTCCCGGGGAGCTGTTTTTT. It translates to CASRMGARGPGELFF.

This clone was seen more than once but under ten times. CDR3 residues: CASRQDVSGNTIYF. CDR3 nucleotides: TGTGCCAGCAGACAGGATGTCTCTGGAAACACCATATATTTT. The chain combines TRBV5-4 with TRBJ1-3, with D possibly matching TRBD1 (5 bases). In germline, CDR1 is SGHNT, CDR2 YYREEE (reference sequence). Trimming shortened V by 5 bases and J by 0 bases, and 9 bases separated the two germline ends. This CDR3 is built from 14 residues.

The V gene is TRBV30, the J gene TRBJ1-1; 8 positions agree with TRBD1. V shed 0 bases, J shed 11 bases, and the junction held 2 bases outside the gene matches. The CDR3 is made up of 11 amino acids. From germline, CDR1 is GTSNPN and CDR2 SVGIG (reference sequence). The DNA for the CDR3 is TGTGCCTGGAGTGTACAGGGGGAGGCTTTCTTT. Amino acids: CAWSVQGEAFF.

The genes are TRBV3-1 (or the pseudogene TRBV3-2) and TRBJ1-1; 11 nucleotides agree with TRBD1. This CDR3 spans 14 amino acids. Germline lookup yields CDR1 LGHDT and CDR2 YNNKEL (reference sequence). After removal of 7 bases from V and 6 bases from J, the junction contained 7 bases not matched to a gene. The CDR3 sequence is CASTRTGGLAEAFF. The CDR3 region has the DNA TGTGCCAGCACCCGGACAGGGGGCTTGGCTGAAGCTTTCTTT.

CDR3: CASSDRWNSPLHF. CDR3 DNA sequence: TGTGCCAGCAGTGACCGATGGAATTCACCCCTCCACTTT. This chain links TRBV25-1 with TRBJ1-6; D uncertain. V shed 3 bases and J shed 7 bases, with 7 bases lying between them. The CDR3 runs 13 residues. In germline, CDR1 is MGHDK, CDR2 SYGVNS.

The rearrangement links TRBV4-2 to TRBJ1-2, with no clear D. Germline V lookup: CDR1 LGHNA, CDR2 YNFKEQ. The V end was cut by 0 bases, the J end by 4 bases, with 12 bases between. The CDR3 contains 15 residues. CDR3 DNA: TGTGCCAGCAGCCAAGAGCCGGTGGCTCTCTATGGCTACACCTTC. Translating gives CASSQEPVALYGYTF.

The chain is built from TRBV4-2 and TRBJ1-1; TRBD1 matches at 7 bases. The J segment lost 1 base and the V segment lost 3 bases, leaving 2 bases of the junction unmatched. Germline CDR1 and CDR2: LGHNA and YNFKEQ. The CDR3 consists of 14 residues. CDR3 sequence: CASSHNRGNTEAFF. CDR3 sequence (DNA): TGTGCCAGCAGCCACAACAGGGGGAACACTGAAGCTTTCTTT.

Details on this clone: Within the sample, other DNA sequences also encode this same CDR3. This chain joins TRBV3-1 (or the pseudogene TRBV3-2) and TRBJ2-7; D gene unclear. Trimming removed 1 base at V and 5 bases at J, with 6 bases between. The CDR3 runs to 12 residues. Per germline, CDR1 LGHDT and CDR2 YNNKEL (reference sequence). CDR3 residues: CASSQGGDEQYF. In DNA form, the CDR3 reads TGTGCCAGCAGCCAAGGTGGGGACGAGCAGTACTTC.

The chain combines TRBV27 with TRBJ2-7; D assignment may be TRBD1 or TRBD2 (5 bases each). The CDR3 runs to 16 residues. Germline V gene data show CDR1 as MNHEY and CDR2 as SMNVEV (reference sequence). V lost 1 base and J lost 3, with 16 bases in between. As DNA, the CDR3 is TGTGCCAGCAGTTTATTATTCAGGGACCGCTTCTACGAGCAGTACTTC. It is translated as CASSLLFRDRFYEQYF.

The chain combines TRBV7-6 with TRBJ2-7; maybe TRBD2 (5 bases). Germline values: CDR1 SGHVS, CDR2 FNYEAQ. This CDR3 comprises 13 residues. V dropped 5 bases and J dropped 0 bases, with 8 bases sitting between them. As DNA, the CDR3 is TGTGCCAGCAGCCGAGCGGACTCCTACGAGCAGTACTTC. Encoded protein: CASSRADSYEQYF.

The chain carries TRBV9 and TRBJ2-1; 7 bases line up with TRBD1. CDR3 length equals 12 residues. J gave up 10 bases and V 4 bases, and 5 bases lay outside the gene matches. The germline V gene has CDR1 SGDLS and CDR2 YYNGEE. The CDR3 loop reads CASSLQGHEQFF. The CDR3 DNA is TGTGCCAGCAGCCTACAGGGGCACGAGCAGTTCTTC.